What follows are 27 T cell receptor beta chains derived from one specimen sequenced in a study of cytomegalovirus exposure and HLA in healthy donors. Primers included in the PCR were 60 Vbeta and 13 Jbeta primers. Sequencing used immunoSEQ multiplex PCR; TCRdb keeps in-frame clones, though not all of them. The sample includes 250,000 to 350,000 clones, 70% to 90% of them seen just once. The specimen sequenced was PBMCs. These receptors were collected from a woman younger than 35 in good health and CMV-seronegative.

The chain joins TRBV7-9 to TRBJ1-5; no clear D gene. The CDR3 spans 15 residues. V gave up 1 base and J gave up 3 bases, with 10 bases separating them. From germline, CDR1 is SEHNR and CDR2 FQNEAQ (reference sequence). The CDR3 sequence is CASSLDSGFNQPQHF. The CDR3 DNA sequence: TGTGCCAGCAGCTTAGACTCGGGGTTCAATCAGCCCCAGCATTTT.

V and J are TRBV7-9 and TRBJ1-2; 9 bases line up with TRBD1. Germline values: CDR1 SEHNR, CDR2 FQNEAQ (reference sequence). V lost 3 bases to trimming and J lost 5 bases; unmatched junction nucleotides: 4. The CDR3 has 14 residues. The CDR3 is CASSFTGGRYGYTF. Here the CDR3 DNA reads TGTGCCAGCAGCTTTACAGGGGGCAGATATGGCTACACCTTC.

This rearrangement joins TRBV12-1 to TRBJ1-2; TRBD1, as called in the table, went unchecked against the DNA. TRBV12-1 is recorded as a pseudogene. The CDR3 consists of 22 residues. The CDR3 coding sequence is TGTGCCAGCAGCTTTAGGGACAGGGGTGATCGGGGGCTATTTTTACCGGGCTATGGCTACACCTTC. Translation: CASSFRDRGDRGLFLPGYGYTF.

The rearrangement links TRBV5-1 to TRBJ2-7, with D maybe TRBD1 (6 bases). V was cut by 5 bases and J by 0 bases, with 18 bases left in between. This CDR3 has 16 amino acids. Germline V gives CDR1 SGHRS, CDR2 YFSETQ. DNA for the CDR3: TGCGCCAGCAGTCCAAACACCGGGACATCCTCCTACGAGCAGTACTTC. It encodes CASSPNTGTSSYEQYF.

This rearrangement joins TRBV5-1 to TRBJ2-7, with a possible D match to TRBD1 (5 bases). Trimming removed 1 base from V and 3 bases from J, with 14 bases in between. Germline V gene lookup returns CDR1 SGHRS and CDR2 YFSETQ. CDR3 length: 15 amino acids. CDR3 coding DNA: TGCGCCAGCAGCTTGTCTAGGGGCTTCATCTACGAGCAGTACTTC. This codes for CASSLSRGFIYEQYF. Full variable domain (remainder filled in from reference TRBV5-1 and TRBJ2-7): KAGVTQTPRYLIKTRGQQVTLSCSPISGHRSVSWYQQTPGQGLQFLFEYFSETQRNKGNFPGRFSGRQFSNSRSEMNVSTLELGDSALYLCASSLSRGFIYEQYFGPGTRLTVT.

This chain uses TRBV5-6 with TRBJ2-1; 7 bases agree with TRBD1. V shed 4 bases, J shed 8 bases, and the junction held 6 bases outside the gene matches. The CDR3 is 13 amino acids. In germline, CDR1 is SGHDT, CDR2 YYEEEE. CDR3 DNA sequence: TGTGCCAGCAGCGTTACAGGGGACGATGAGCAGTTCTTC. It encodes CASSVTGDDEQFF.

The J gene is TRBJ1-1, the V gene TRBV25-1, with D perhaps matching TRBD1 (5 bases). CDR1 is MGHDK and CDR2 is SYGVNS in the germline V gene. V gave up 4 bases and J gave up 2 bases, with 14 bases separating them. The CDR3 has 15 residues. CDR3 amino acids: CASSGFQGSNTEAFF. CDR3 bases: TGTGCCAGCAGTGGATTCCAGGGATCTAACACTGAAGCTTTCTTT.

This clone was seen a handful of times. This chain uses TRBV6-5 with TRBJ2-2, with D possibly matching TRBD1 (5 bases). Germline V CDR1 and CDR2: MNHEY, SVGAGI. There are 16 residues in the CDR3. The V gene lost 4 bases and the J gene lost 0 bases, with 12 bases spanning the gap. The CDR3 DNA follows: TGTGCCAGCAGTTTCGACAGACCCGCGAACACCGGGGAGCTGTTTTTT. It is translated as CASSFDRPANTGELFF.

This clone appeared a few times. This chain joins TRBV29-1 and TRBJ2-1; TRBD2 aligns across 7 bases. Germline loops: CDR1 SQVTM, CDR2 ANQGSEA. The CDR3 length is 13 residues. V lost 8 bases, J lost 7 bases, and 11 bases stayed unmatched. This CDR3 is CSLWAAGLNEQFF. The CDR3 bases are TGCAGCTTATGGGCGGCGGGACTAAATGAGCAGTTCTTC.

The chain combines TRBV6-5 with TRBJ1-3, with D maybe TRBD1 (5 bases). Trimming left V 6 bases short and J 5 bases short, with 11 bases between. Germline V gene lookup returns CDR1 MNHEY and CDR2 SVGAGI. The CDR3 extends over 13 amino acids. In DNA, the CDR3 is TGTGCCAGCAGGGGGGGGTTGAGAAACACCATATATTTT. Translating gives CASRGGLRNTIYF.

CDR3 loop: CASSQEGSGVKETQYF. The CDR3 region has the DNA TGTGCCAGCAGCCAAGAGGGTAGCGGGGTTAAAGAGACCCAGTACTTC. The gene calls are TRBV4-2 and TRBJ2-5, with 8 bases lining up with TRBD2. The CDR3 spans 16 residues. Losses at the gene ends were 0 bases for V and 3 bases for J; bases not matched to a gene: 6. CDR1 is LGHNA and CDR2 is YNFKEQ in the germline V gene.

The chain links TRBV27 to TRBJ1-5; D possibly corresponds to TRBD1 (5 bases). Germline CDR1 is MNHEY and CDR2 is SMNVEV (reference sequence). The CDR3 is 13 residues long. V was cut by 4 bases and J by 12 bases, with 16 bases left in between. The CDR3 DNA reads TGTGCCAGCAGTTCTCTTCGGGGGGGGAACCAGCATTTT. Its protein product is CASSSLRGGNQHF.

Turning to this clone: One junction end does not reproduce the germline sequence, and a read error may be involved. J is TRBJ2-7 and V is TRBV7-9, with D tentatively TRBD1 (6 bases). Germline V CDR1 and CDR2: SEHNR, FQNEAQ (reference sequence). This CDR3 region has 16 residues. The CDR3 DNA reads as TGTTCCAGCAGCTTAAGTCTGGGGGCGGTAATGGCCGAGCAGTACTTC. This translates into CSSSLSLGAVMAEQYF. Full variable domain (remainder filled in from reference TRBV7-9 and TRBJ2-7): DTGVSQNPRHKITKRGQNVTFRCDPISEHNRLYWYRQTLGQGPEFLTYFQNEAQLEKSRLLSDRFSAERPKGSFSTLEIQRTEQGDSAMYLCSSSLSLGAVMAEQYFGPGTRLTVT.

The chain is built from TRBV7-9 and TRBJ2-3; no firm D call. Trimming took off 8 bases at V and 6 bases at J, with 3 bases between the two ends. This CDR3 has 9 amino acids. Per germline, CDR1 SEHNR and CDR2 FQNEAQ (reference sequence). CDR3 DNA sequence: TGTGCCAGCGGCGATACGCAGTATTTT. Amino acids: CASGDTQYF.

V gene TRBV30 combines with J gene TRBJ1-2, with D perhaps TRBD1 (5 bases). The V gene lost 0 bases and the J gene lost 12 bases, with 14 bases spanning the gap. The CDR3 sequence is 12 residues long. The V gene's germline CDR1 is GTSNPN and CDR2 SVGIG (reference sequence). The CDR3 spells CAWSVLGTLNTF. CDR3 DNA sequence: TGTGCCTGGAGTGTATTAGGGACTTTGAACACCTTC.

This chain connects TRBV6-5 to TRBJ2-7, with D possibly matching TRBD1 (5 bases). The CDR3 spans 16 residues. The V end was cut by 3 bases, the J end by 3 bases, with 18 bases between. Germline V lookup: CDR1 MNHEY, CDR2 SVGAGI. Here the CDR3 reads CASSYQTAPTGYEQYF. CDR3 DNA: TGTGCCAGCAGTTATCAGACAGCCCCAACAGGCTACGAGCAGTACTTC.

The rearrangement uses TRBV10-1 and TRBJ1-1, with unresolved D. Germline CDR1 WNHNN, CDR2 SYGVQD (reference sequence). V gave up 0 bases and J gave up 1 base, with 6 bases separating them. The CDR3 totals 14 residues. CDR3 in amino acids: CASSESGRNTEAFF. DNA of the CDR3: TGCGCCAGCAGTGAGTCGGGCAGGAACACTGAAGCTTTCTTT.

This chain joins TRBV6-1 and TRBJ1-6; D is undetermined. CDR3 length equals 13 residues. The germline CDR1 and CDR2 sequences are MNHNS and SASEGT. Trimming stripped 6 bases from V and 12 bases from J, with 15 bases between. For the CDR3, the DNA is TGTGCCAGCAGACCGCCGGGGAATCGACCCCTCCACTTT. Its protein is CASRPPGNRPLHF.

V usage is TRBV5-1 and J usage is TRBJ2-7; 10 nucleotides line up with TRBD1. Losses at the gene ends were 5 bases for V and 6 bases for J; bases not matched to a gene: 8. There are 14 residues in the CDR3. Per the germline V gene, CDR1 is SGHRS and CDR2 is YFSETQ. As DNA, the CDR3 is TGCGCCAGCAGATCGGGACAGGGGACGTCCGAGCAGTACTTC. Its protein is CASRSGQGTSEQYF.

The chain employs TRBV30 and TRBJ1-2; 9 bases are shared with TRBD1. The CDR3 length is 12 residues. The V gene's germline CDR1 is GTSNPN and CDR2 SVGIG (reference sequence). J lost 4 bases, V lost 3 bases, and 0 bases had no gene match. CDR3 residues: CAWRGQGYGYTF. The CDR3, as DNA: TGTGCCTGGAGGGGACAGGGCTATGGCTACACCTTC.

This clone was seen only a few times. V gene TRBV4-1 combines with J gene TRBJ2-3, with TRBD1 identical over 9 bases. The CDR3 extends over 17 amino acids. Germline V CDR1 and CDR2: MGHRA, YSYEKL. V was pared by 4 bases and J by 4 bases, with 12 bases of the junction left unmatched. CDR3 nucleotides: TGCGCCAGCAGCCCGTCCGAGGGACAGGGTGGTCCAGATACGCAGTATTTT. Its translation: CASSPSEGQGGPDTQYF.

This clone was seen once. This sequence joins TRBV5-1 and TRBJ2-1; no definite D call. V was clipped by 0 bases and J by 9 bases, with 10 bases between them. From germline, CDR1 is SGHRS and CDR2 YFSETQ. The CDR3 covers 13 residues. In DNA form, the CDR3 reads TGCGCCAGCAGCTTGGACAGCATCGGTGAGCAGTTCTTC. It codes for CASSLDSIGEQFF.

The J gene is TRBJ2-7, the V gene TRBV28; 10 nucleotides agree with TRBD2. With 4 bases clipped from V and 2 bases from J, the junction kept 11 bases outside the gene matches. This CDR3 region has 17 residues. Germline lookup yields CDR1 MDHEN and CDR2 SYDVKM. The CDR3 spells CASSSLLLAGTTYEQYF. CDR3 DNA: TGTGCCAGCAGTTCCCTTCTACTAGCGGGGACAACCTACGAGCAGTACTTC.

This chain connects TRBV27 to TRBJ1-4; 8 bases agree with TRBD1. From germline, CDR1 is MNHEY and CDR2 SMNVEV (reference sequence). Unmatched junction bases numbered 12, after V lost 1 base and J lost 5 bases. This CDR3 is built from 18 residues. CDR3: CASSLYFSGTGANEKLFF. CDR3 nucleotide sequence: TGTGCCAGCAGTTTATATTTTTCGGGGACAGGAGCAAATGAAAAACTGTTTTTT.

The chain is built from TRBV18 and TRBJ1-1; D gene unclear. Germline lookup yields CDR1 KGHSH and CDR2 LQKENI. V gave up 2 bases and J gave up 3 bases, with 13 bases separating them. The CDR3 runs to 15 residues. CDR3 loop: CASSPIGRTDTEAFF. The CDR3, as DNA: TGTGCCAGCTCACCAATAGGGAGAACAGACACTGAAGCTTTCTTT.

In its sample, this clone was seen a few times. This CDR3 reads CATQGGGPDTQYF. CDR3 sequence (DNA): TGTGCCACTCAGGGCGGGGGGCCAGATACGCAGTATTTT. The V gene is TRBV6-5, the J gene TRBJ2-3, with 8 positions matching TRBD2. The CDR3 covers 13 residues. Germline V lookup: CDR1 MNHEY, CDR2 SVGAGI. Unmatched junction bases numbered 7, after V lost 10 bases and J lost 4 bases.

This sequence joins TRBV18 and TRBJ1-2; the D gene is possibly TRBD1 (5 bases). V was clipped by 6 bases and J by 4 bases, with 6 bases between them. The CDR3 extends over 11 amino acids. The V gene's germline CDR1 is KGHSH and CDR2 LQKENI. CDR3 protein: CASSGLYGYTF. In nucleotides, the CDR3 is TGTGCCAGCTCGGGGCTCTATGGCTACACCTTC.